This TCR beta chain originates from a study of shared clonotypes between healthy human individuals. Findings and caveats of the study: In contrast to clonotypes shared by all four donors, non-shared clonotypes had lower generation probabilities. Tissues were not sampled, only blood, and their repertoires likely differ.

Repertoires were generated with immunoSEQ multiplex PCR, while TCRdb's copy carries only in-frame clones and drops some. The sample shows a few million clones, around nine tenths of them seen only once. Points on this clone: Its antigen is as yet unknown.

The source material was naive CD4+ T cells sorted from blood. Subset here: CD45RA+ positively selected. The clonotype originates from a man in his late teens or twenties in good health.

For the CDR3, the DNA is TGTGCCAGCAGGCGGGACACCGGCTCTGGAAACACCATATATTTT. This encodes CASRRDTGSGNTIYF. The chain links TRBV6-5 to TRBJ1-3, with D tentatively TRBD1 (6 bases). In germline, CDR1 is MNHEY, CDR2 SVGAGI. Trimming pared 6 bases from V and 0 bases from J, leaving 12 bases between. This CDR3 is built from 15 residues.